What follows describes a single T cell receptor (beta chain). This clonotype was seen at least ten times. Its antigen remains unidentified. No much larger clonotype is one base removed from it; base qualities were not supplied. The library was made by multiplex PCR. Sequencing instrument: Illumina HiSeq 4000. TCR beta libraries were built with iRepertoire HTBI primers and Arm-PCR amplification of CDR3 regions. PCR products were gel purified before sequencing. Under the source paper's analysis protocol: Across samples, fewer than 70 TRBV and approximately 15 TRBJ segments were identified and used for gene usage analysis of CDR3 amino acid clonotypes. COPE and FqMerger were used to merge filtered high-quality paired reads into contigs. Contigs were aligned with BLAST to IMGT TRBV, TRBD and TRBJ reference genes, and CDR3 was defined per IMGT. Any clonotype with a frequency above 0.1% was classified as a highly expanded clone. Shannon entropy was used to measure repertoire diversity, and the Gini coefficient was used to measure V-J evenness. A clonotype was considered public if more than one individual shared it. TCRdb cleaned the public reads at Q25 with fastp, built clones with MiXCR and kept in-frame beta chains. Merged by CDR3 protein, the rows form single entries marked with the most common genes and DNA. These V and J calls originate from TCRdb's pipeline instead of the authors' own analysis. The sample profile shows fewer than 600,000 distinct CDR3 sequences; less than 25% of them were found once. The ten largest clones represent around 12% of the sample.

The CDR3 runs 17 amino acids, cysteine and phenylalanine included. The retained sequence is limited to the CDR3, 51 bases, with the frame set at the first base. Trimming at the junction amounts to 0 bases on V and 2 bases on J, and the germline ends lie 14 bases apart. The germline V gene sets CDR1 to SNHLY and CDR2 to FYNNEI. The record originates from a study of regulatory T cells in long-lasting Graves disease (dated by TCRdb to the early 2020s). Background for the entire study: Persistent Graves' disease meant more than 5 years of antithyroid drug treatment with TSH receptor autoantibodies that stayed positive. The study took place in China and was registered as a clinical trial. A total of some 33 samples were covered by TCR sequencing, comprising approximately 13 persistent and around 20 newly diagnosed Graves' disease patients. Patients with persistent Graves' disease were compared with patients with newly diagnosed Graves' disease using TCR sequencing and RNA sequencing of peripheral blood. Persistent Graves' disease patients in the clinical cohort had taken antithyroid drugs for roughly 10 years on average.

In the paper's terms, the time point label means: persistent/refractory GD, antithyroid drugs over 5 years with positive TRAb. For both TCR sequencing and RNA sequencing, RNA was extracted from PBMCs in TRIzol. Graves' disease was diagnosed according to American Thyroid Association guidelines. The patients came from an endocrinology department in Xi'an, China. Each patient gave approximately 10 milliliters of peripheral blood, collected in an EDTA anticoagulant tube. PBMCs were isolated by Ficoll Paque Plus density gradient separation without further T cell sorting. An Agilent 2100 Bioanalyzer and agarose gel were used to assess RNA quality, and a NanoDrop 2000 was used to measure RNA concentration. Overall study results and their limits: Compared with newly diagnosed patients, patients with persistent Graves' disease had lower TCR Shannon entropy and fewer highly expanded clones, which suggests clonal expansion. Patients with persistent disease shared more public clonotypes (approximately 2,500) than newly diagnosed patients did (about 1,000). Only the TCR beta chain was sequenced and analyzed. Peripheral blood alone was examined, since thyroid tissue, which constituted the primary lesion, could not be accessed. Preferential use of TRBV28, TRBJ1-2 and TRBJ2-5 was observed in persistent disease, whereas TRBV20-1 and TRBJ2-1 were favored in newly diagnosed disease. The small sample size was acknowledged by the authors as a limitation that may reduce accuracy.

The TCR sequence derives from a female donor with Graves disease. Material: peripheral blood mononuclear cells (PBMCs), obtained when the disease was refractory, from a patient treated with antithyroid drugs. The sequence is built from TRBV2 and TRBJ1-5; D gene: possibly TRBD1, on 6 matching bases. CDR3 reads: CASSEAPRGGGNQPQHF. The nucleotide sequence reads TGTGCCAGCAGTGAAGCCCCCAGGGGAGGAGGCAATCAGCCCCAGCATTTT.